This T cell receptor beta chain was found in a study of beta chain features in type 1 diabetes. Study results and limitations: TCRB CDR3 length was moderately but significantly reduced in all four CD4+ subsets of Type 1 diabetes patients. Insertion counts at VDJ junctions were lower in type 1 diabetes patients, who also showed more deletions there.

The V and J ends lost 5 bases and 5 bases respectively, with 21 bases between them. CDR1 and CDR2 from the germline V gene are SGHVS and FQNEAQ. The CDR3 is 16 amino acids. Expressed TCRB transcripts were sequenced, since all the RNA that had been isolated was reverse transcribed. Data came from immunoSEQ multiplex PCR; TCRdb stores just in-frame clones and leaves some out. The sample lists about 160,000 clones, 7.8% occurring once. A few counts support this clone. The antigen remains unidentified. This clonotype was obtained from a woman aged 40 to 50 with type 1 diabetes. The sequencing sample was made of central memory CD4+ T cells from blood. This chain links TRBV7-8 with TRBJ2-5; the D gene is possibly TRBD1 (5 bases). The CDR3 protein is CASSTQEHVQAETQYF. The DNA of the CDR3 is TGTGCCAGCAGCACACAGGAACACGTTCAAGCGGAGACCCAGTACTTC.